This T cell receptor beta chain was retrieved from a study of human T cells and chemical hapten exposure. In TCRdb, the RACE reads were re-called with MiXCR into one record per CDR3 protein. The sample has roughly 200,000 distinct CDR3 sequences; more than 20% are singletons. This clonotype has just a few counts. Described time point: patch test 3, about 24 weeks after DPC sensitization. Sample treatment: therapeutic diphenylcyclopropenone sensitization with weekly scalp DPC. CDR3 size: 15 residues. Germline V gene lookup returns CDR1 MNHEY and CDR2 SMNVEV (reference sequence). Germline trimming cut 7 bases from V and 3 bases from J; bases unmatched to any gene: 9.

The chain joins TRBV27 to TRBJ2-1, with 7 bases identical to TRBD1. The sequence was obtained from a woman between 40 and 55 years old with alopecia areata. Some clones in this sample may be carry-over from other donors' samples. Sequences were derived from whole blood, sampled in connection with sensitization to the hapten diphenylcyclopropenone (DPC). CDR3 amino acids: CASTNLRQGYNEQFF. CDR3 nucleotide sequence: TGTGCCAGCACTAACCTCCGACAGGGCTACAATGAGCAGTTCTTC.